This T cell receptor beta chain comes out of a study of OX40 agonist ivuxolimab in advanced cancers. Across the study: Each dose-escalation patient presented with hepatocellular carcinoma, melanoma, renal cell or head and neck cancer. Cohort: 80% to 85% men, mean age approximately 60, aged about 23 to 79. General study results and limits: Doses of 0.1 to 3.0 mg/kg were accompanied by clonal expansion of CD4+ and CD8+ blood T cells by week 6.

Only in-frame clones appear in the TCRdb table, and some are missing; sequencing was by immunoSEQ multiplex PCR. Counted here are over 85,000 clones, around 85% occurring once; the ten biggest clones make up approximately 0.5%. Regarding this clone: As yet, its antigen is unknown.

Germline V gene data show CDR1 as SGHDT and CDR2 as YYEEEE. The length of the CDR3 is 15 residues. V shed 2 bases and J shed 6 bases, with 16 bases lying between them. The clonotype originates from an adult with an advanced solid tumor such as melanoma, head and neck, liver or kidney cancer. V gene TRBV5-6 combines with J gene TRBJ2-3; D possibly matches TRBD1 or TRBD2 (6 bases each). The specimen was CD4+ or CD8+ T cells sorted from blood, collected in a trial of the OX40 agonist ivuxolimab. The CDR3 loop reads CASSLSVGGADTQYF. CDR3 nucleotides: TGTGCCAGCAGCTTATCAGTGGGGGGCGCCGATACGCAGTATTTT. Full variable domain (remainder filled in from reference TRBV5-6 and TRBJ2-3): DAGVTQSPTHLIKTRGQQVTLRCSPKSGHDTVSWYQQALGQGPQFIFQYYEEEERQRGNFPDRFSGHQFPNYSSELNVNALLLGDSALYLCASSLSVGGADTQYFGPGTRLTVL.